A single sample gave rise to the 20 T cell receptor beta chains below, sequenced in a study of blood T cell repertoires in COVID-19. Some clones are missing from TCRdb's copy, which holds only in-frame ones; the method was immunoSEQ multiplex PCR. The table has over 150,000 clones, around 83% seen once; the top ten hold approximately 13%. The sequenced sample was peripheral blood. The receptors come from a human donor in a cohort sampled during active COVID-19.

The gene calls are TRBV10-3 and TRBJ2-1; D is possibly TRBD2 (6 bases). This CDR3 spans 16 amino acids. V gave up 0 bases and J gave up 2 bases, with 11 bases separating them. Germline-derived CDR1 and CDR2 are ENHRY and SYGVKD. The CDR3 sequence is CAISESNGRTYNEQFF. Written as DNA, the CDR3 is TGTGCCATCAGTGAGTCTAACGGGAGAACCTACAATGAGCAGTTCTTC.

This clone appeared a few times. The chain combines TRBV18 with TRBJ2-1, with a tentative D call TRBD2 (6 bases). V shed 3 bases and J shed 6 bases, with 12 bases lying between them. CDR1 is KGHSH and CDR2 is LQKENI in the germline V gene. The CDR3 extends over 14 amino acids. CDR3 loop: CASSPPSGGNEQFF. The CDR3 nucleotides are TGTGCCAGCTCACCTCCCTCCGGGGGCAATGAGCAGTTCTTC.

The genes are TRBV5-1 and TRBJ2-1; D is perhaps TRBD2 (5 bases). Trimming removed 7 bases from V and 8 bases from J, with 22 bases in between. The CDR3 length is 15 residues. The V gene's germline CDR1 is SGHRS and CDR2 YFSETQ. The CDR3 protein is CASSLPVASKYEQFF. The CDR3 nucleotides read TGCGCCAGCTCCTTGCCCGTGGCTAGCAAATATGAGCAGTTCTTC.

The rearrangement joins TRBV28 to TRBJ2-1; D might be TRBD1 (6 bases). This CDR3 has 15 amino acids. Germline CDR1 and CDR2: MDHEN and SYDVKM. V was cut by 5 bases and J by 3 bases, with 14 bases left in between. The CDR3 here is CASSTTTGLYNEQFF. In nucleotides, the CDR3 is TGTGCCAGCAGTACCACTACAGGGCTCTACAATGAGCAGTTCTTC.

In nucleotides, the CDR3 is TGTGCCAGCCCCGCCGCTGTTTTCAGGGACTCCTACGAGCAGTACTTC. Translated: CASPAAVFRDSYEQYF. J is TRBJ2-7 and V is TRBV5-8, with D possibly being TRBD1 (5 bases). V was shortened by 7 bases and J by 0 bases, with 20 bases between the two germline ends. This CDR3 contains 16 residues. CDR1 and CDR2 from the germline V gene are SGHTS and YDEGEE.

This chain links TRBV12-3 or TRBV12-4 with TRBJ1-5; possibly TRBD1 for D (6 bases). V lost 7 bases to trimming and J lost 7 bases, with 14 bases between them. CDR3 length equals 13 residues. The CDR3 reads CASNEQQGQPQHF. As DNA, the CDR3 is TGTGCCAGCAACGAACAACAGGGCCAGCCCCAGCATTTT.

This chain links TRBV28 with TRBJ2-3; 12 bases are shared with TRBD2. CDR1 is MDHEN, CDR2 SYDVKM, per germline. CDR3 length equals 17 residues. The ends lost 2 bases at V and 4 bases at J; junction bases unmatched: 7. The CDR3, as DNA: TGTGCCAGCAGTTTACCTATGACTAGCGGGAGTGCAGATACGCAGTATTTT. This encodes CASSLPMTSGSADTQYF. The complete variable domain, with remaining parts taken from reference TRBV28 and TRBJ2-3, reads DVKVTQSSRYLVKRTGEKVFLECVQDMDHENMFWYRQDPGLGLRLIYFSYDVKMKEKGDIPEGYSVSREKKERFSLILESASTNQTSMYLCASSLPMTSGSADTQYFGPGTRLTVL.

The chain uses TRBV7-9 and TRBJ2-5, with 11 nucleotides matching TRBD2. In germline, CDR1 is SEHNR, CDR2 FQNEAQ (reference sequence). The length of the CDR3 is 18 residues. Trimming took 8 bases from V and 1 from J; bases not matched to a gene: 15. The CDR3 DNA is TGTGCCAGCCGCGGGACTAGCGGAATAAAAGGACCCCAAGAGACCCAGTACTTC. It encodes CASRGTSGIKGPQETQYF.

V is TRBV5-4 and J is TRBJ2-2; TRBD2 matches 12 bases. V was pared by 4 bases and J by 4 bases, with 11 bases of the junction left unmatched. This CDR3 is built from 18 residues. Germline V gene data show CDR1 as SGHNT and CDR2 as YYREEE (reference sequence). The CDR3 DNA is TGTGCCAGCAGCCCCCAGGTCCTAGCGGGAGGGCTCACCGGGGAGCTGTTTTTT. Amino acid sequence: CASSPQVLAGGLTGELFF. The complete variable domain, with remaining parts taken from reference TRBV5-4 and TRBJ2-2, reads ETGVTQSPTHLIKTRGQQVTLRCSSQSGHNTVSWYQQALGQGPQFIFQYYREEENGRGNFPPRFSGLQFPNYSSELNVNALELDDSALYLCASSPQVLAGGLTGELFFGEGSRLTVL.

The chain is built from TRBV27 and TRBJ2-2; 8 bases line up with TRBD1. V lost 8 bases, J lost 4 bases, and 9 bases stayed unmatched. This CDR3 has 15 residues. Germline V gene lookup returns CDR1 MNHEY and CDR2 SMNVEV (reference sequence). The chain's CDR3 is CASRTRQGATGELFF. The CDR3 coding sequence is TGTGCCAGCCGGACAAGGCAGGGGGCCACCGGGGAGCTGTTTTTT.

V usage is TRBV19 and J usage is TRBJ2-5; D may be TRBD1 (6 bases). The V end was cut by 1 base, the J end by 4 bases, with 13 bases between. CDR3 length: 15 amino acids. CDR1 and CDR2 from the germline V gene are LNHDA and SQIVND (reference sequence). CDR3 sequence reads: CASSIGSGAAETQYF. The CDR3 nucleotides are TGTGCCAGTAGTATAGGGTCAGGGGCGGCAGAGACCCAGTACTTC.

J is TRBJ2-1 and V is TRBV4-2; TRBD2 might be the D (6 bases). The CDR3 extends over 15 amino acids. Trimming shortened V by 0 bases and J by 7 bases, and 13 bases separated the two germline ends. Germline CDR1 is LGHNA and CDR2 is YNFKEQ. The CDR3 is CASSQDHGSRNEQFF. The CDR3 DNA reads TGTGCCAGCAGCCAAGATCACGGGAGTCGGAATGAGCAGTTCTTC.

The chain joins TRBV19 to TRBJ2-3; 10 positions agree with TRBD2. The CDR3 runs 18 residues. Germline CDR1 and CDR2: LNHDA and SQIVND (reference sequence). With 0 bases clipped from V and 4 bases from J, the junction kept 10 bases outside the gene matches. The DNA for the CDR3 is TGTGCCAGTAGTATAGATGGAACAGCGGGAGGGCCCGCAGATACGCAGTATTTT. It yields the protein CASSIDGTAGGPADTQYF.

Details on this clone: In the same sample, other DNA sequences code for this CDR3. The chain has TRBV5-4 and TRBJ2-7, with 10 bases that match TRBD1. The J segment lost 6 bases and the V segment lost 2 bases, leaving 8 bases of the junction unmatched. Germline lookup yields CDR1 SGHNT and CDR2 YYREEE (reference sequence). CDR3 length: 15 amino acids. The CDR3 DNA is TGTGCCAGCAGCTTACCGGGACAGGGGATAGGCGAGCAGTACTTC. Translating it yields CASSLPGQGIGEQYF.

The V call is TRBV5-1, the J call TRBJ2-1, with D perhaps matching TRBD2 (6 bases). The CDR3 has 16 amino acids. Per germline, CDR1 SGHRS and CDR2 YFSETQ. V shed 0 bases and J shed 2 bases, with 12 bases lying between them. The CDR3 sequence: CASSLGRAGTYNEQFF. Written as DNA, the CDR3 is TGCGCCAGCAGCTTGGGCAGGGCGGGAACCTACAATGAGCAGTTCTTC.

The V and J genes are TRBV5-6 and TRBJ1-1; D might be TRBD1 (5 bases). The V end was cut by 2 bases, the J end by 3 bases, with 17 bases between. CDR3 length: 16 amino acids. Germline assignment: CDR1 SGHDT and CDR2 YYEEEE. The CDR3 coding sequence is TGTGCCAGCAGCTTCGGGCAGGGCGGTGAGGACACTGAAGCTTTCTTT. Translation: CASSFGQGGEDTEAFF.

This chain links TRBV19 with TRBJ1-2; 8 bases are a match to TRBD1. This CDR3 spans 15 amino acids. In germline, CDR1 is LNHDA, CDR2 SQIVND (reference sequence). The junction had 8 bases not matched to a gene; V was cut back by 6 bases and J by 2 bases. The CDR3 coding sequence is TGTGCCAGTAGCCGCCGAGGACAGGGAAACTATGGCTACACCTTC. This codes for CASSRRGQGNYGYTF. The whole variable domain, remainder taken from reference TRBV19 and TRBJ1-2, is DGGITQSPKYLFRKEGQNVTLSCEQNLNHDAMYWYRQDPGQGLRLIYYSQIVNDFQKGDIAEGYSVSREKKESFPLTVTSAQKNPTAFYLCASSRRGQGNYGYTFGSGTRLTVV.

This clone was counted once. This chain joins TRBV10-2 and TRBJ2-2, with 7 bases fitting TRBD1. The germline V gene encodes CDR1 WSHSY and CDR2 SAAADI. Trimming took 8 bases from V and 1 from J; bases not matched to a gene: 4. The CDR3 sequence is 14 residues long. In DNA, the CDR3 is TGCGCCAGCGCCCGGACAGGGAACACCGGGGAGCTGTTTTTT. This translates into CASARTGNTGELFF.

The rearrangement links TRBV3-1 (or the pseudogene TRBV3-2) to TRBJ2-1; D is possibly TRBD2 (5 bases). V gave up 4 bases and J gave up 0 bases, with 10 bases separating them. Germline V gives CDR1 LGHDT, CDR2 YNNKEL (reference sequence). The CDR3 extends over 15 amino acids. The CDR3 loop is CASSPRGNSYNEQFF. CDR3 DNA: TGTGCCAGCAGCCCACGGGGAAACTCCTACAATGAGCAGTTCTTC.

The J gene is TRBJ1-3, the V gene TRBV15, with unresolved D. The V gene lost 3 bases and the J gene lost 2 bases, with 11 bases spanning the gap. The CDR3 loop spans 15 amino acids. Germline lookup yields CDR1 LNHNV and CDR2 YYDKDF (reference sequence). CDR3 sequence: CATSSPVVPGNTIYF. As DNA, the CDR3 is TGTGCCACCAGCAGTCCGGTGGTTCCTGGAAACACCATATATTTT.